The 7 T cell receptor beta chains below all came from one sample that was sequenced in a study of beta chain features in type 1 diabetes. What was sequenced were expressed TCRB transcripts, since all of the isolated RNA had been reverse transcribed. Assay: immunoSEQ multiplex PCR; the TCRdb copy retains only in-frame clones and omits some. The data contain fewer than 25,000 clones, over 60% of them seen just once; the ten biggest clones take up roughly 2.2%. Sequenced: Tregs from blood. These receptors all stem from a woman in her thirties or forties in good health.

This rearrangement joins TRBV7-8 to TRBJ2-7; D is possibly TRBD2 (5 bases). The length of the CDR3 is 15 residues. Germline V gives CDR1 SGHVS, CDR2 FQNEAQ. Trimming shortened V by 2 bases and J by 0 bases, and 11 bases separated the two germline ends. For the CDR3, the DNA is TGTGCCAGCAGCTTATCACCGGGGAGCTCCTACGAGCAGTACTTC. It codes for CASSLSPGSSYEQYF.

The rearrangement links TRBV5-1 to TRBJ2-7; tentative D call: TRBD2 (7 bases). The CDR3 spans 13 residues. V lost 5 bases, J lost 0 bases, and 9 bases lay in between. From germline, CDR1 is SGHRS and CDR2 YFSETQ. In DNA, the CDR3 is TGCGCCAGCAGGGGAGGGGGCTCCTACGAGCAGTACTTC. Its protein product is CASRGGGSYEQYF.

V is TRBV11-2 and J is TRBJ1-1, with a tentative D call TRBD1 (5 bases). Trimming left V 3 bases short and J 2 bases short, with 16 bases between. This CDR3 spans 16 amino acids. Per the germline V gene, CDR1 is SGHAT and CDR2 is FQNNGV. The CDR3 loop is CASSFIARGGNTEAFF. The CDR3, as DNA: TGTGCCAGCAGCTTTATTGCCCGGGGGGGAAACACTGAAGCTTTCTTT.

The sample holds a few counts of this clone. The chain employs TRBV7-2 and TRBJ2-3; D unresolved. The ends were cut back, 2 bases at V and 5 bases at J, with 5 bases in the middle. The CDR3 consists of 12 residues. Germline V lookup: CDR1 SGHTA, CDR2 FQGNSA. The DNA for the CDR3 is TGTGCCAGCAGCTTATCTTTAGATACGCAGTATTTT. This sequence encodes CASSLSLDTQYF.

The CDR3 bases are TGTGCCACCTCCCTACTAGCGGGGGGAAATCCCAATGAGCAGTTCTTC. This gives the protein CATSLLAGGNPNEQFF. This sequence joins TRBV15 and TRBJ2-1; the match to TRBD2 covers 12 bases. With V trimmed by 8 bases and J by 6 bases, 11 bases remained unmatched. Germline V gives CDR1 LNHNV, CDR2 YYDKDF (reference sequence). This CDR3 contains 16 residues.

The chain joins TRBV5-6 to TRBJ2-7; TRBD1 aligns across 7 bases. This CDR3 is 14 amino acids long. V shed 1 base, J shed 2 bases, and the junction held 3 bases outside the gene matches. CDR1 and CDR2 from the germline V gene are SGHDT and YYEEEE. This CDR3 is CASSLTGVTYEQYF. CDR3 nucleotides: TGTGCCAGCAGCTTGACAGGGGTCACCTACGAGCAGTACTTC.

The rearrangement links TRBV7-8 to TRBJ1-2; D is unresolved. Trimming cost V 5 bases and J 4 bases, with 11 bases left between them. Germline loops: CDR1 SGHVS, CDR2 FQNEAQ. The CDR3 covers 13 residues. Here the CDR3 reads CASSVGLGYGYTF. Here the CDR3 DNA reads TGTGCCAGCAGCGTAGGACTCGGCTATGGCTACACCTTC. The full variable domain, rest sourced from reference TRBV7-8 and TRBJ1-2, is GAGVSQSPRYKVAKRGQDVALRCDPISGHVSLFWYQQALGQGPEFLTYFQNEAQLDKSGLPSDRFFAERPEGSVSTLKIQRTQQEDSAVYLCASSVGLGYGYTFGSGTRLTVV.